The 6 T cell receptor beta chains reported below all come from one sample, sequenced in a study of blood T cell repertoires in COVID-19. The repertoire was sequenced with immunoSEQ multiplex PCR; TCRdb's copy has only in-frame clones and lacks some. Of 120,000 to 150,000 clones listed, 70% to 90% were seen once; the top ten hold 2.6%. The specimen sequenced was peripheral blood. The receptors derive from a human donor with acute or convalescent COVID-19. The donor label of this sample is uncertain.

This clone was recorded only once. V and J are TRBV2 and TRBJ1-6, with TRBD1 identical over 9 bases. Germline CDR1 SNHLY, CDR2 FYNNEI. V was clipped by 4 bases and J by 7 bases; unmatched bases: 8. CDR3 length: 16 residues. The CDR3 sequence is CASSVAGTGKNSPLHF. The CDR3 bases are TGTGCCAGCAGTGTAGCCGGGACAGGGAAGAATTCACCCCTCCACTTT.

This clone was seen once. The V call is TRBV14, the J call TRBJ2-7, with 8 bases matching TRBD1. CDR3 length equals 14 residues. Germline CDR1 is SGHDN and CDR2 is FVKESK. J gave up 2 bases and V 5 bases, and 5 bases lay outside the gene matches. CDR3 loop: CASSAGQGPYEQYV. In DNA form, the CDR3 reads TGTGCCAGCAGCGCCGGACAGGGCCCCTACGAGCAGTACGTC.

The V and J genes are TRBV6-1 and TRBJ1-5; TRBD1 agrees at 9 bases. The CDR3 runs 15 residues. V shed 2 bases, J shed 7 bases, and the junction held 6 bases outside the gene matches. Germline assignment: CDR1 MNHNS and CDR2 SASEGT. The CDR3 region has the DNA TGTGCCAGCAGTGAACAGGGACAGGGATTACAGCCCCAGCATTTT. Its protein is CASSEQGQGLQPQHF.

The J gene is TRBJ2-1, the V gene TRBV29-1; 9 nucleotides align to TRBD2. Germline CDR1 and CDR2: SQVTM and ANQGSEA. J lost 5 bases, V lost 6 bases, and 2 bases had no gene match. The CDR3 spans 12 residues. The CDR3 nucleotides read TGCAGCGTGACTAGCGGCAACAATGAGCAGTTCTTC. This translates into CSVTSGNNEQFF.

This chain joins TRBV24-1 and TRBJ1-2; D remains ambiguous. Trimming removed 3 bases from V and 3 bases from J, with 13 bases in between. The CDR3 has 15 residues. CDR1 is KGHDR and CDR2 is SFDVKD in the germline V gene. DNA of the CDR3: TGTGCCACCAGTGATCCCAGCGGGGTGGACTATGGCTACACCTTC. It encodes CATSDPSGVDYGYTF.

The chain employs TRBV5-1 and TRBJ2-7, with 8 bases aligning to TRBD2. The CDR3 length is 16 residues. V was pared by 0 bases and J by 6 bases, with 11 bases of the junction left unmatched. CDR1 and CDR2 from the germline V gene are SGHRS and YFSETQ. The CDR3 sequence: CASSLAPAGGVREQYF. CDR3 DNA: TGCGCCAGCAGCTTGGCCCCCGCGGGGGGCGTCCGCGAGCAGTACTTC. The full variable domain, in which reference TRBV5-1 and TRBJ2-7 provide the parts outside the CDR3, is KAGVTQTPRYLIKTRGQQVTLSCSPISGHRSVSWYQQTPGQGLQFLFEYFSETQRNKGNFPGRFSGRQFSNSRSEMNVSTLELGDSALYLCASSLAPAGGVREQYFGPGTRLTVT.